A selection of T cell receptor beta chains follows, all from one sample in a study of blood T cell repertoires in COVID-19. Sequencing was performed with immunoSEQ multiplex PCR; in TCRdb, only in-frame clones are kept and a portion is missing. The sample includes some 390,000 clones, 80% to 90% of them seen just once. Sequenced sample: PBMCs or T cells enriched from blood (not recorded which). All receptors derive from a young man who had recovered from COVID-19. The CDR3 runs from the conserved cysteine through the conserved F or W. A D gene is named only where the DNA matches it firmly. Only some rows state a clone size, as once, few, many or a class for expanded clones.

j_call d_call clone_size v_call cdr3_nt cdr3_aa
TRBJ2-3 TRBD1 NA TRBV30 TGTGCCGGCGACAGGGAAGGGAGCACAGATACGCAGTATTTT CAGDREGSTDTQYF
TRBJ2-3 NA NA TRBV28 TGTGCCAGCAGTTTAGAGGACTCCGCCTTGGAGCGAGATACGCAGTATTTT CASSLEDSALERDTQYF
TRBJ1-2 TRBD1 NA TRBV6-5 TGTGCCAGCAGTTACGGACAGGGAGGAGGCTACACCTTC CASSYGQGGGYTF
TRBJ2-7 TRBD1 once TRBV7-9 TGTGCCAGCAGCTCAGGACAGGGGGGAACCTACGAGCAGTACTTC CASSSGQGGTYEQYF
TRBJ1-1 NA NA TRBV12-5 TGTGCTAGTGGTTTGCCCACTCAGGCAGGGGTCACCACTGAAGCTTTCTTT CASGLPTQAGVTTEAFF
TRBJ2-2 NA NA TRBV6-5 TGTGCCAGCAGTTTGTTAGTAGCCTCGAACACCGGGGAGCTGTTTTTT CASSLLVASNTGELFF
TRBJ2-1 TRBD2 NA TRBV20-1 TGCAGTGCTAGTGTGACTAGCGGGAGGTCCTACAATGAGCAGTTCTTC CSASVTSGRSYNEQFF
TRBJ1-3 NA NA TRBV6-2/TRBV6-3 TGTGCCAGCAGTTACTCGTCGTTCGGAAACACCATATATTTT CASSYSSFGNTIYF
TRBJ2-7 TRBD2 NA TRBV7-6 TGTGCCAGCAGCTTAGGCCAGGGAGGGGACTCCTACGAGCAGTACTTC CASSLGQGGDSYEQYF
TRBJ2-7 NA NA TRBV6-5 TGTGCCAGCAGTTACTCGACTTCCCGCGCCTACGAGCAGTACTTC CASSYSTSRAYEQYF
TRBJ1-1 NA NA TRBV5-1 TGCGCCAGCAGCTTGGGGCGTAAAGGGGGTGAAGCTTTCTTT CASSLGRKGGEAFF
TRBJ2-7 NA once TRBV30 TGTGCCTGGAAGTTGACAGGAGGTACCTACGAGCAGTACTTC CAWKLTGGTYEQYF
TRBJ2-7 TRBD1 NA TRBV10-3 TGTGCCATCAGTTGGGACAGCCCGAGCTCCTACGAGCAGTACTTC CAISWDSPSSYEQYF
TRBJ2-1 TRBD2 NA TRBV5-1 TGCGCCAGCAGCCCTTCTAGCGGGAGGGCCTCCTACAATGAGCAGTTCTTC CASSPSSGRASYNEQFF
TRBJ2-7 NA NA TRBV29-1 TGCAGCGTTGAAATTGCGGTACCTGCCTACGAGCAGTACTTC CSVEIAVPAYEQYF
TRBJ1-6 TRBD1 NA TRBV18 TGTGCCAGCTCGTCCGGGACAGGGTCCTTTTCACCCCTCCACTTT CASSSGTGSFSPLHF
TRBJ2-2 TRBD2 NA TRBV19 TGTGCCAGTAGCCTGCCGACTAGCGGGAGGACCGGGGAGCTGTTTTTT CASSLPTSGRTGELFF
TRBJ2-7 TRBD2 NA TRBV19 TGTGCCAGTAGTAGACACCCCCGGACAGCCGGGACTAGCGGGAAATACGAGCAGTACTTC CASSRHPRTAGTSGKYEQYF
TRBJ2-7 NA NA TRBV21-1 TGTGCCAGCAGCAGCCTGGGACAGGGTTTTTTCTACGAGCAGTACTTC CASSSLGQGFFYEQYF
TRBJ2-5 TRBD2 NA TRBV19 TGTGCCAGTAGTCGCAAGGGACTAGCGGGAGAGACCCAGTACTTC CASSRKGLAGETQYF
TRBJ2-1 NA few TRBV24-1 TGTGCCACCAGTGACCCTACTAGGAATGAGCAGTTCTTC CATSDPTRNEQFF
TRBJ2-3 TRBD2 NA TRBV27 TGTGCCAGCTCACATCGGTCGAAGGTTAGCGGGAGAGGCCCAGATACGCAGTATTTT CASSHRSKVSGRGPDTQYF
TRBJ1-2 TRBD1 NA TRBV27 TGTGCCAGCTCCTTCGGACAGGGCAACTATGGCTACACCTTC CASSFGQGNYGYTF
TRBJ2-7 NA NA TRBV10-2 TGCGCCAGCAGTGAGTACGGTATCTCCTACGAGCAGTACTTC CASSEYGISYEQYF
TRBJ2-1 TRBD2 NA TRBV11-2 TGTGCCAGCAGCCCACCCCTAGCGGGAGCCCGCCAGTTCTTC CASSPPLAGARQFF
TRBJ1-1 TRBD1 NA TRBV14 TGTGCCAGCAGCCACCGGACAGGGCGGGTCGACACTGAAGCTTTCTTT CASSHRTGRVDTEAFF
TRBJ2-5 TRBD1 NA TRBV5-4 TGTGCCAGCAGCTCGTGGGACAGTAAAGAGACCCAGTACTTC CASSSWDSKETQYF
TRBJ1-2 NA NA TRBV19 TGTGCCAGTAGTATGGATGGGAGGGCAGGCCGAGGCTACACCTTC CASSMDGRAGRGYTF
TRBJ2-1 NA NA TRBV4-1 TGCGCCAGCAGCCAAGATAGCGGCAAGCAGTTCTTC CASSQDSGKQFF
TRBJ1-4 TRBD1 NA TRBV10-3 TGTGCCATCAGTGAGTCGACAGGGCACGATGAAAAACTGTTTTTT CAISESTGHDEKLFF
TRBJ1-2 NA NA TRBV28 TGTGCCAGCAGTTTGGTACCAGGGGCAGGTGGGGGCTACACCTTC CASSLVPGAGGGYTF
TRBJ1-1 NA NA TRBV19 TGTGCCAGTAGTCCCTTGAACACTGAAGCTTTCTTT CASSPLNTEAFF
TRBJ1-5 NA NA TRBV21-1 TGTGCCAGCAGCACCTTAAGACAGGGCCGAATCTATAGCAATCAGCCCCAGCATTTT CASSTLRQGRIYSNQPQHF
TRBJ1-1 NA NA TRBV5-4 TGTGCCAGCAGCTTGGGACACTTAGCTTTCTTT CASSLGHLAFF
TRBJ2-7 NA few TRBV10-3 TGTGCCATCAGTGAAGGAGGGACAGCCTCCGAGCAGTACTTC CAISEGGTASEQYF
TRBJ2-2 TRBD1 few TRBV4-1 TGCGCCAGCACCACGGGCAGGGGGACCGGGGAGCTGTTTTTT CASTTGRGTGELFF
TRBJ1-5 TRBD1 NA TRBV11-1 TGTGCCAGCAGCCCAGGGACAGGGTTTAATCAGCCCCAGCATTTT CASSPGTGFNQPQHF
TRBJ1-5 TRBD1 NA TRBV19 TGTGCCAGTAGAAATACCGGGACAGGGGATCAGCCCCAGCATTTT CASRNTGTGDQPQHF
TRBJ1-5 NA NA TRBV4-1 TGCGCCAGCAGCCAACGAGGCCCGGAAGGCAATCAGCCCCAGCATTTT CASSQRGPEGNQPQHF
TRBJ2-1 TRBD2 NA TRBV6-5 TGTGCCAGCAGTCCCGGGACTAGCGTATACAATGAGCAGTTCTTC CASSPGTSVYNEQFF
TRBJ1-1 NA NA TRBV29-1 TGCAGCGTCCATAGATCATTTCAAGCTTTCTTT CSVHRSFQAFF
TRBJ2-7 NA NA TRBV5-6 TGTGCCAGCAGCTGGAGGGGGGGCCTAGCGGACTACGAGCAGTACTTC CASSWRGGLADYEQYF
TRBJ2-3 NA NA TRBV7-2 TGTGCCAGCAGCTTTGTAGGTAGCCACGGAGATACGCAGTATTTT CASSFVGSHGDTQYF
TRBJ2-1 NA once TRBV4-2 TGTGCCAGCAGCCAAGAGGAGCGGGCCACCTACAATGAGCAGTTCTTC CASSQEERATYNEQFF
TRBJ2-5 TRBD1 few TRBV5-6 TGTGCCAGCAGCAAGGTCCGGGACAGCCAAGAGACCCAGTACTTC CASSKVRDSQETQYF
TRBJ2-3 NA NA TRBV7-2 TGTGCCAGCAGTTCATATAGCGTAGGCCCAGATACGCAGTATTTT CASSSYSVGPDTQYF
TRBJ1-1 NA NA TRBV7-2 TGTGCCAGCAGCTTGGGAGGGATCACTGAAGCTTTCTTT CASSLGGITEAFF
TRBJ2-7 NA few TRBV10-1 TGCGCCAGCAGTGAGTCTTCAGGGAACGAGCAGTACTTC CASSESSGNEQYF
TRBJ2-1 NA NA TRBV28 NA CASSDTGRTMTQFFGPGTMTQFF
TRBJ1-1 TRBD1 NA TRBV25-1 TGTGCCAGCAGGGGACAGGGGTTCATGAACACTGAAGCTTTCTTT CASRGQGFMNTEAFF
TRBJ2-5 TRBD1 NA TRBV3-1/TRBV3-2 TGTGCCAGCAGCCTTAACCCCTCGAGGGCAGGGGGCCGGGAGACCCAGTACTTC CASSLNPSRAGGRETQYF
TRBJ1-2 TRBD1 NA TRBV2 TGTGCCAGCAGTGAAGTAGGACAGGGGGCGGCCTATGGCTACACCTTC CASSEVGQGAAYGYTF
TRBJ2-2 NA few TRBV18 TGTGCCAGCTCACCAAGGTCAGGGATGAACACCGGGGAGCTGTTTTTT CASSPRSGMNTGELFF
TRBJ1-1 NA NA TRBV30 TGTGCCTGGAGTGAGAATCTCATCCGGGGTGCGGTGCTTGAAGCTTTCTTT CAWSENLIRGAVLEAFF
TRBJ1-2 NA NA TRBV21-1 TGTGCCAGCAGCATCCGGACAGGGGGCATTAACTATGGCTACACCTTC CASSIRTGGINYGYTF
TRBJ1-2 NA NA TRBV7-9 TGTGCCAGCAGCTTACTGGGCCTGGGAGGTGGCTACACCTTC CASSLLGLGGGYTF
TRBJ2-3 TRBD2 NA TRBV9 TGTGCCAGCAGCGTAGCTGTTGCGGGAGACTCTACGGATACGCAGTATTTT CASSVAVAGDSTDTQYF
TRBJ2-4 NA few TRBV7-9 TGTGCCAGCAGCTTAGTCGGGGGGCGAGCCAAAAACATTCAGTACTTC CASSLVGGRAKNIQYF